In its sample, the clone carrying this TCR beta chain was seen a few times. CDR3 size: 17 residues. The ends were cut back, 5 bases at V and 5 bases at J, with 23 bases in the middle. The sample comes from a study of blood T cells in healthy people across ages. Healthy individuals of Caucasian origin from Russia, aged roughly 6 to 100, served as donors. Through a sample-barcoded 5' primer and a J-beta primer mix, a second PCR was run for roughly 6 to 12 cycles. TCRdb reprocessed the 5' RACE reads with MiXCR, giving one entry per CDR3 protein. The sample shows some 1.4 million distinct CDR3 sequences, approximately 42% of them seen only once.

This chain joins TRBV12-3 or TRBV12-4 and TRBJ2-3; perhaps TRBD2 as D (12 bases). Sequences were obtained from blood. This clonotype originated in a woman aged 18-29 years in good health. The DNA for the CDR3 is TGTGCCAGCAGTGGACAGGGGGCACTAGCGGGGGGAGATACGCAGTATTTT. Translation: CASSGQGALAGGDTQYF.